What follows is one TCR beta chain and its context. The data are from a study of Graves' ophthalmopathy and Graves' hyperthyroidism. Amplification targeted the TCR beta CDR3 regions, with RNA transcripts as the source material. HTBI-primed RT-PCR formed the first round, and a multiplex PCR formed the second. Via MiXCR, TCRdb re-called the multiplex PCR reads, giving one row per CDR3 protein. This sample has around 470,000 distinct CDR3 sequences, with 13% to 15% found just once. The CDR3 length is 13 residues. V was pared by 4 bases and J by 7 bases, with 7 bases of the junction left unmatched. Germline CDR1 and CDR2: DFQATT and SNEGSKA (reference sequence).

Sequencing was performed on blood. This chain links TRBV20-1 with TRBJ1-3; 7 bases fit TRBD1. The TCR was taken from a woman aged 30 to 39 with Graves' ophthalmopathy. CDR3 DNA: TGCAGTGCTACAAGACAGGGATGGAACACCATATATTTT. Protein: CSATRQGWNTIYF.